This note documents a single TCR beta chain sequence. Its antigen is still unknown. This record comes from a study of beta chain features in type 1 diabetes. Study-wide results and limits: Across all four CD4+ subsets, people with type 1 diabetes showed modestly shorter TCRB CDR3s.

The sequenced template was cDNA made from the entire isolated RNA. Repertoires were generated with immunoSEQ multiplex PCR, while TCRdb's copy carries only in-frame clones and drops some. The data show nearly 250,000 clones, about 14% seen once. This CDR3 spans 17 amino acids. The trim removed 4 bases at V and 8 bases at J, leaving 13 bases unmatched. Germline V gene sequence: CDR1 SGHRS, CDR2 YFSETQ. V usage is TRBV5-1 and J usage is TRBJ1-6; 9 positions agree with TRBD1. This receptor was obtained from a woman aged 40 to 50 in good health. The material sequenced was naive CD4+ T cells from blood. The CDR3, as DNA: TGCGCCAGCAGCCAGGACGGACAGGGGTTGGCATATTCACCCCTCCACTTT. Protein sequence: CASSQDGQGLAYSPLHF.